This TCR beta chain comes out of a study of cytomegalovirus exposure and HLA in healthy donors. Study-level information: A later analysis reported the 90 to 150 validation repertoires used the same platform as the 666 first-cohort repertoires. Findings of the study overall: Subsequent analysis of the 120 or so validation repertoires found a tendency for first-cohort TCR clusters to co-occur. Researchers counted 164 TCR beta chains as cytomegalovirus-associated.

Comment on this clone: Antigen specificity is unknown.

The data were produced by immunoSEQ multiplex PCR, yet TCRdb's version contains in-frame clones alone and is incomplete. The sample shows some 140,000 clones, more than 70% of them seen only once. Trimming left V 1 base short and J 0 bases short, with 6 bases between. This CDR3 region has 13 residues. The germline gives CDR1 GTSNPN, CDR2 SVGIG (reference sequence). It was the 120-subject validation cohort, separate from the approximately 670-subject first cohort, to which the donors belonged. Sequencing used PBMCs. This sequence was found in a human donor in good health. The rearrangement links TRBV30 to TRBJ1-1; the D is unclear. CDR3 region: CAWSEQVNTEAFF. The CDR3, as DNA: TGTGCCTGGAGTGAGCAAGTGAACACTGAAGCTTTCTTT.